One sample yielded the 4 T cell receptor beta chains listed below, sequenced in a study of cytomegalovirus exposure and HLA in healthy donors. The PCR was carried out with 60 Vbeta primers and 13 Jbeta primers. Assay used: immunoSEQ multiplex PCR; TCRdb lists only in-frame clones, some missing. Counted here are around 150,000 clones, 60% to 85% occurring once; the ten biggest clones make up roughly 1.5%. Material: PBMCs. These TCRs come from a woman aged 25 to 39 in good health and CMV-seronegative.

Here the CDR3 reads CASRVLGLGNNEQFF. The DNA for the CDR3 is TGCGCCAGCAGGGTTTTGGGACTAGGGAACAATGAGCAGTTCTTC. J is TRBJ2-1 and V is TRBV5-1; 8 nucleotides agree with TRBD2. Germline V gives CDR1 SGHRS, CDR2 YFSETQ. The CDR3 runs to 15 residues. The junction had 9 bases not matched to a gene; V was cut back by 5 bases and J by 5 bases.

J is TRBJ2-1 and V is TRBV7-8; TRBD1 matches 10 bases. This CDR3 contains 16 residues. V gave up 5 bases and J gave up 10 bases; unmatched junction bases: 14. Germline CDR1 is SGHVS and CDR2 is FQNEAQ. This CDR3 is CASSLSGDRGAGEQFF. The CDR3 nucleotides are TGTGCCAGCAGCCTTTCGGGGGACAGGGGCGCCGGGGAGCAGTTCTTC.

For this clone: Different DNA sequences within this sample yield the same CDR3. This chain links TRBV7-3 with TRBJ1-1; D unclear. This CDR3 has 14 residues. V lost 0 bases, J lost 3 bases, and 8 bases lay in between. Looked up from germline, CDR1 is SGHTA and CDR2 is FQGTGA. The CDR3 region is CASSLTGGDTEAFF. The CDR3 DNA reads TGTGCCAGCAGCTTAACTGGAGGCGACACTGAAGCTTTCTTT.

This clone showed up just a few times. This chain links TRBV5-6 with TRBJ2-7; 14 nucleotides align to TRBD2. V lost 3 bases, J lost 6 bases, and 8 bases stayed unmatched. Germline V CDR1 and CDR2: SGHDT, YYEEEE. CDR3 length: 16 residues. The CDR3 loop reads CASSWGLAGALGEQYF. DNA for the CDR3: TGTGCCAGCAGCTGGGGACTAGCGGGGGCCCTCGGCGAGCAGTACTTC.